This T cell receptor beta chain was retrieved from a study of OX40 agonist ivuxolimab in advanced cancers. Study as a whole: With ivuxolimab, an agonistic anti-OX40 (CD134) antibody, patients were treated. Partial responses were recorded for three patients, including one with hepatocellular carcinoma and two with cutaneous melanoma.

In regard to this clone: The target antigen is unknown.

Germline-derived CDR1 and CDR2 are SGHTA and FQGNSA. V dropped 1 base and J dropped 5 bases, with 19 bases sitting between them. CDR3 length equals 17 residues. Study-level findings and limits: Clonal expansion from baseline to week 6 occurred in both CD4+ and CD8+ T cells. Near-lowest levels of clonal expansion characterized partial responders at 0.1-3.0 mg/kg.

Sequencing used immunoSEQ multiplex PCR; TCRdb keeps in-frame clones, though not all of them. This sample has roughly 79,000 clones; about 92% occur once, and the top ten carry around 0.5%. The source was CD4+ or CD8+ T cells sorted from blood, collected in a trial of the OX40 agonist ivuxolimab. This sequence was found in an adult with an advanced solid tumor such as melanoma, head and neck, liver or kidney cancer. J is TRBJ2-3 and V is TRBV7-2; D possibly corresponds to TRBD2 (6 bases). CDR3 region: CASSLVAGGAPLDTQYF. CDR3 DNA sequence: TGTGCCAGCAGCTTAGTAGCCGGCGGGGCCCCCTTAGATACGCAGTATTTT.